This record concerns one TCR beta chain sequence. Its antigen is unidentified. Per germline, CDR1 SGHRS and CDR2 YFSETQ. The V end was cut by 2 bases, the J end by 2 bases, with 10 bases between. The length of the CDR3 is 14 residues. This specimen belongs to a study of a mutant IDH1 vaccine in newly diagnosed glioma. On the study more broadly: The patients received vaccinations eight times, in weeks 1, 3, 5, 7, 11, 15, 19 and 23. Most patients had received both radiotherapy and temozolomide, the prior options being radiotherapy, temozolomide, or both. Vaccination followed radiotherapy alone by 4-6 weeks, or accompanied temozolomide cycles. Whole-study results and caveats: The occurrence of vaccine-induced immune responses was seen in approximately 92% of patients.

Indicated time point: week 11, during vaccination. The investigators gave 300 ug of mutant IDH1 20-mer peptide in each vaccine dose, together with topical imiquimod. Sequenced by immunoSEQ multiplex PCR; TCRdb stores in-frame clones only, minus some. The sample has about 60,000 clones; more than 80% are singletons. The TCR comes from a man aged 25 to 45 with glioma. The chain employs TRBV5-1 and TRBJ1-2; D is possibly TRBD1 (5 bases). The source material was PBMCs, sampled from a glioma patient whose treatment included an IDH1 peptide vaccine. The CDR3 DNA reads as TGCGCCAGCAGCTTCGGGGGGAGAAACTATGGCTACACCTTC. Its translation is CASSFGGRNYGYTF.